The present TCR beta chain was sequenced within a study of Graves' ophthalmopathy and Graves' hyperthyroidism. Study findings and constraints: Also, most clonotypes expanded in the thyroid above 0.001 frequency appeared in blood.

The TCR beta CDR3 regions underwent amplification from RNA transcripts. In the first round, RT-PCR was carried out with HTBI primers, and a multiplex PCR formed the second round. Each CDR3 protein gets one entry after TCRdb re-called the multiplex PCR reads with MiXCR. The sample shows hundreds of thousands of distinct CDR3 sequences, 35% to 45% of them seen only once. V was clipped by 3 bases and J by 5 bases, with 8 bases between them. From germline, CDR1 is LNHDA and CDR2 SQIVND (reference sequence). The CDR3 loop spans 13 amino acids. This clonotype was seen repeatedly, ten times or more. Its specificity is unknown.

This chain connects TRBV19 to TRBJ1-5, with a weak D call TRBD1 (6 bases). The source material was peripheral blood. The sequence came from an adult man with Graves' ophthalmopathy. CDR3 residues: CASSMRTDQPQHF. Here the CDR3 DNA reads TGTGCCAGTAGTATGAGGACAGATCAGCCCCAGCATTTT.